A selection of T cell receptor beta chains follows, all from one sample in a study of chemoradiotherapy in HPV16-positive cancers. Profiled with immunoSEQ multiplex PCR; TCRdb holds only in-frame clones, not every one. The table has about 35,000 clones, around 92% seen once. The input for sequencing was blood, taken from a patient who underwent chemoradiotherapy. Receptors were obtained from a human donor with HPV-associated anogenital cancer. CDR3s leave out the opening cysteine and the closing phenylalanine or tryptophan.

TRBJ2-2 | TRBV11-2 | ASSLVRINTGELF
TRBJ2-2 | TRBV18 | ASSPGRTVTNTGELF
TRBJ2-4 | TRBV5-1 | ASSSGQPALAKNIQY
TRBJ1-2 | TRBV29-1 | SVKPDLYGYT
TRBJ2-5 | TRBV5-1 | ASSYATGTQETQY
TRBJ2-3 | TRBV12-5 | ASGLRTSGGALEEKPDTQY
TRBJ2-3 | TRBV5-1 | ASSLGLATDTQY
TRBJ2-3 | TRBV6-5 | ASTSPLADTQY
TRBJ1-5 | TRBV30 | AWSVGEGNQPQH
TRBJ1-3 | TRBV18 | ASSLTTLGPSYSGNTIY
TRBJ2-1 | TRBV2 | ASSSKPGTETYNEQF
TRBJ1-3 | TRBV6-1 | ASNGFSGNTIY
TRBJ1-1 | TRBV5-1 | ASSLVGTGNTEAF
TRBJ2-7 | TRBV5-6 | ASSLVSRSYEQY
TRBJ2-1 | TRBV7-6 | ASSFSSGVVVNEQF
TRBJ1-5 | TRBV30 | AWSVLSGNQPQH
TRBJ2-5 | TRBV11-3 | ASSLLRTVETQY
TRBJ2-2 | TRBV11-1 | ASSSISGANTGELF
TRBJ1-2 | TRBV7-9 | ASSSYGYT
TRBJ2-1 | TRBV9 | ASSPPRGYNEQF
TRBJ2-1 | TRBV5-1 | ASAGGGSYNEQF
TRBJ1-5 | TRBV19 | ASSRTSSNQPQH
TRBJ2-6 | TRBV4-3 | ASSQVRFSVTGRTIGANVLT
TRBJ2-7 | TRBV18 | ASARDRDYEQY
TRBJ2-7 | TRBV5-1 | ASSFRDRVSYEQY
TRBJ2-6 | TRBV27 | ASSFQGANVLT
TRBJ2-5 | TRBV18 | ASSPRGQETQY
TRBJ2-1 | TRBV11-2 | ASSFSGTLSEQF
TRBJ2-7 | TRBV6-4 | ASSELAGGSYEQY
TRBJ1-2 | TRBV5-1 | ASSEEGYGYT
TRBJ2-7 | TRBV5-1 | ASSLHRGYEQY
TRBJ1-5 | TRBV30 | AWSLWGDQPQH
TRBJ1-5 | TRBV7-9 | ASSLEGTHSNQPQH
TRBJ1-5 | TRBV6-1 | ASSDRVGQPQH
TRBJ1-2 | TRBV7-9 | ASSPGFGYT
TRBJ2-5 | TRBV30 | AWSVWRGQGLQETQY
TRBJ1-2 | TRBV2 | ASSEGQGLSGYT
TRBJ2-1 | TRBV2 | ASTPSGGAERNEQF
TRBJ1-5 | TRBV6-6 | ASSYSPGQGNQPQH
TRBJ2-7 | TRBV30 | AWMGAVSYEQY
TRBJ1-1 | TRBV29-1 | SVERGSNTEAF
TRBJ2-6 | TRBV18 | ASSLTGSGANVLT
TRBJ1-1 | TRBV19 | ASRWTGVVTEAF
TRBJ1-2 | TRBV5-8 | ASSLWGAANYGYT
TRBJ2-7 | TRBV7-9 | ASSARDRAYEQY
TRBJ2-3 | TRBV6-6 | ASSMRGGYTDTQY